The 2 T cell receptor beta chains below were found in one sample sequenced in a study of CD8 T cells in ankylosing spondylitis. Each CDR3 protein gets one entry after TCRdb re-called the 5' RACE reads with MiXCR. The sample includes about 260,000 distinct CDR3 sequences, roughly a quarter seen only once; the top ten take 0.6% to 0.75%. The source material was blood, either unsorted or a sorted T cell fraction (not recorded which). The receptors originated from a male donor with ankylosing spondylitis or in good health (not recorded which).

This clonotype has at least ten counts. The genes are TRBV20-1 and TRBJ2-1, with D possibly being TRBD1 or TRBD2 (5 bases each). CDR1 and CDR2 (germline): DFQATT, SNEGSKA (reference sequence). CDR3 length: 15 residues. Trimming stripped 0 bases from V and 10 bases from J, with 19 bases between. Here the CDR3 reads CSARDGGTIWGEQFF. The CDR3 region has the DNA TGCAGTGCTAGAGATGGTGGGACCATCTGGGGGGAGCAGTTCTTC.

In its sample, this clonotype was seen once. The chain has TRBV18 and TRBJ2-5, with D possibly TRBD2 on 6 matching bases. V gave up 0 bases and J gave up 1 base, with 15 bases separating them. CDR3 size: 17 residues. Germline V gene data show CDR1 as KGHSH and CDR2 as LQKENI. CDR3 nucleotide sequence: TGTGCCAGCTCACCACCCGGACTAAAGAATGGCCAAGAGACCCAGTACTTC. Encoded protein: CASSPPGLKNGQETQYF.